This T cell receptor beta chain derives from a study of regulatory T cells in long-lasting Graves disease. With iRepertoire HTBI primers and Arm-PCR of CDR3 regions, TCR beta libraries were built. TCRdb processed the multiplex PCR reads anew with MiXCR; each CDR3 protein has one entry. The table shows about half a million distinct CDR3 sequences, with around 12% occurring only once. Study-level results: Persistent disease preferred TRBV28, TRBJ1-2 and TRBJ2-5.

This clonotype was counted at least ten times. Antigen: not known. The time point here: newly diagnosed GD, antithyroid drugs for less than 3 months. The TCR library used RNA extracted from PBMCs. The germline V gene has CDR1 MNHNS and CDR2 SASEGT. With V trimmed by 6 bases and J by 1 base, 8 bases remained unmatched. The CDR3 is made up of 15 amino acids. The data were also submitted as part of a second study, on T cells in Graves' hyperthyroidism and ophthalmopathy. Per that study: Recently diagnosed hyperthyroidism of less than 2 months' duration affected patients aged 18 to 65. An initial round of RT-PCR targeting the TCR CDR3 relied on the HTBI primer set. Also found in blood were most expanded thyroid clonotypes above 0.001.

The chain joins TRBV6-1 to TRBJ1-1; TRBD1 matches at 7 bases. The sample was peripheral blood mononuclear cells (PBMCs), taken at new diagnosis, from a patient treated with antithyroid drugs. The sequence came from a woman aged 25 to 39 with Graves disease. The CDR3 DNA is TGTGCCAGCAGGTCGACAGGGACGTCGAACACTGAAGCTTTCTTT. Residues: CASRSTGTSNTEAFF.